One sample yielded the 20 T cell receptor beta chains listed below, sequenced in a study of blood T cell repertoires in COVID-19. Method: immunoSEQ multiplex PCR; TCRdb's copy keeps in-frame clones and lacks some. The sample holds a few hundred thousand clones; about 87% are singletons and the top ten take roughly 6.9%. The source material was peripheral blood. The receptors come from a woman aged 25 to 39 who had recovered from COVID-19.

The chain carries TRBV3-1 (or the pseudogene TRBV3-2) and TRBJ1-2; no definite D call. V was clipped by 1 base and J by 3 bases, with 9 bases between them. Germline CDR1 LGHDT, CDR2 YNNKEL (reference sequence). The CDR3 covers 14 residues. The CDR3 bases are TGTGCCAGCAGCCAAGTGGAGCCAGACTATGGCTACACCTTC. It specifies CASSQVEPDYGYTF.

This chain connects TRBV10-3 to TRBJ2-5, with a tentative D call TRBD1 (6 bases). V was shortened by 6 bases and J by 2 bases, with 7 bases between the two germline ends. The CDR3 runs 12 residues. Germline CDR1 reads ENHRY; CDR2 reads SYGVKD. CDR3 in amino acids: CAISGQQETQYF. For the CDR3, the DNA is TGTGCCATCAGCGGACAGCAAGAGACCCAGTACTTC.

CDR3 DNA: TGTGCCAGTAGTTTCATAGCGGGGGGCTCCACAGATACGCAGTATTTT. Residues: CASSFIAGGSTDTQYF. This chain links TRBV19 with TRBJ2-3, with 10 bases lining up with TRBD2. Trimming cost V 5 bases and J 2 bases; bases outside gene matches: 7. The CDR3 sequence is 16 residues long. CDR1 and CDR2 from the germline V gene are LNHDA and SQIVND (reference sequence).

The chain joins TRBV4-1 to TRBJ1-5, with 10 nucleotides matching TRBD1. This CDR3 contains 15 residues. The germline V gene encodes CDR1 MGHRA and CDR2 YSYEKL. The trim removed 4 bases at V and 4 bases at J, leaving 4 bases unmatched. The CDR3 DNA sequence: TGCGCCAGCAGCCGAGGGACAGGGGTAAATCAGCCCCAGCATTTT. It translates to CASSRGTGVNQPQHF.

The V and J genes are TRBV4-3 and TRBJ1-6, with D possibly TRBD1 on 6 matching bases. The CDR3 totals 16 residues. The V and J ends lost 0 bases and 7 bases respectively, with 13 bases between them. The germline V gene encodes CDR1 LGHNA and CDR2 YSLEER. This CDR3 reads CASSQEQGRTNSPLHF. CDR3 sequence (DNA): TGCGCCAGCAGCCAAGAGCAGGGGCGAACCAATTCACCCCTCCACTTT.

This clone was detected once. This sequence joins TRBV10-1 and TRBJ1-2; D unclear. With 8 bases removed from V and 3 bases from J, the gap between germline ends came to 4 bases. CDR1 is WNHNN, CDR2 SYGVQD, per germline (reference sequence). The CDR3 extends over 10 amino acids. This CDR3 is CASPDYGYTF. CDR3 nucleotide sequence: TGCGCCAGCCCCGACTATGGCTACACCTTC.

This rearrangement joins TRBV28 to TRBJ1-6; 9 bases line up with TRBD1. The germline CDR1 and CDR2 sequences are MDHEN and SYDVKM. With V trimmed by 4 bases and J by 7 bases, 2 bases remained unmatched. The CDR3 is 14 amino acids. CDR3 sequence: CASSSDRGNSPLHF. The DNA for the CDR3 is TGTGCCAGCAGTTCGGACAGGGGCAATTCACCCCTCCACTTT.

This clone was detected a few times. The chain carries TRBV5-1 and TRBJ1-2, with D tentatively TRBD1 (6 bases). Germline CDR1 reads SGHRS; CDR2 reads YFSETQ. The V and J ends lost 4 bases and 0 bases respectively, with 10 bases between them. This CDR3 has 14 amino acids. The CDR3 spells CASSGTTANYGYTF. The CDR3 region has the DNA TGCGCCAGCAGCGGGACAACAGCTAACTATGGCTACACCTTC.

The chain couples TRBV7-2 to TRBJ2-3; D is undetermined. Trimming stripped 1 base from V and 2 bases from J, with 7 bases between. This CDR3 region has 14 residues. Germline loops: CDR1 SGHTA, CDR2 FQGNSA. Here the CDR3 reads CASSLVSLTDTQYF. CDR3 coding DNA: TGTGCCAGCAGCTTAGTGTCTCTCACAGATACGCAGTATTTT. The entire variable domain, with the rest obtained from reference TRBV7-2 and TRBJ2-3, is as follows: GAGVSQSPSNKVTEKGKDVELRCDPISGHTALYWYRQSLGQGLEFLIYFQGNSAPDKSGLPSDRFSAERTGGSVSTLTIQRTQQEDSAVYLCASSLVSLTDTQYFGPGTRLTVL.

In its sample, this clone was seen a few times. This chain uses TRBV5-6 with TRBJ1-6; weak D call: TRBD1 (6 bases). The CDR3 totals 17 residues. The germline gives CDR1 SGHDT, CDR2 YYEEEE. With 1 base removed from V and 4 bases from J, the gap between germline ends came to 15 bases. Here the CDR3 DNA reads TGTGCCAGCAGCTTGAGGCAACAGGGACAATATAATTCACCCCTCCACTTT. This translates into CASSLRQQGQYNSPLHF. Combining the CDR3 with reference TRBV5-6 and TRBJ1-6 gives the whole variable domain DAGVTQSPTHLIKTRGQQVTLRCSPKSGHDTVSWYQQALGQGPQFIFQYYEEEERQRGNFPDRFSGHQFPNYSSELNVNALLLGDSALYLCASSLRQQGQYNSPLHFGNGTRLTVT.

The rearrangement joins TRBV20-1 to TRBJ1-5; unclear D gene. V dropped 3 bases and J dropped 5 bases, with 8 bases sitting between them. This CDR3 comprises 12 residues. Germline V gene sequence: CDR1 DFQATT, CDR2 SNEGSKA (reference sequence). The CDR3: CSASLDYQPQHF. For the CDR3, the DNA is TGCAGTGCTAGTCTCGACTATCAGCCCCAGCATTTT.

The chain uses TRBV3-1 (or the pseudogene TRBV3-2) and TRBJ2-2, with TRBD2 matching 10 bases. CDR3 length: 15 amino acids. V shed 8 bases and J 7 bases; nucleotides not matched to a gene: 10. CDR1 is LGHDT, CDR2 YNNKEL, per germline (reference sequence). The CDR3 nucleotides read TGTGCCAGCGGTCCAGGGACTAGCGATGTCGGGGAGCTGTTTTTT. Protein: CASGPGTSDVGELFF.

This clone was observed a single time. V usage is TRBV19 and J usage is TRBJ1-1; tentatively, D is TRBD1 (5 bases). CDR1 and CDR2 from the germline V gene are LNHDA and SQIVND (reference sequence). The CDR3 contains 16 residues. Trimming pared 4 bases from V and 4 bases from J, leaving 19 bases between. The CDR3 DNA sequence: TGTGCCAGTAGTAAGCCTGGCCGGCAGGGAAGCACTGAAGCTTTCTTT. Its translation: CASSKPGRQGSTEAFF.

The chain links TRBV5-6 to TRBJ2-2; tentative D call: TRBD2 (6 bases). The V gene's germline CDR1 is SGHDT and CDR2 YYEEEE. The V gene lost 0 bases and the J gene lost 5 bases, with 11 bases spanning the gap. The CDR3 consists of 15 residues. The chain's CDR3 is CASSLAAGGTGELFF. The DNA of the CDR3 is TGTGCCAGCAGCTTGGCGGCAGGAGGGACCGGGGAGCTGTTTTTT.

This clone has a single count. The V gene is TRBV6-6, the J gene TRBJ2-1; the match to TRBD2 covers 8 bases. The germline CDR1 and CDR2 sequences are MNHNY and SVGAGI (reference sequence). V shed 5 bases and J 7 bases; nucleotides not matched to a gene: 10. The CDR3 is 15 amino acids. DNA of the CDR3: TGTGCCAGCAGTCAAATGCTAGCGGGTAAAAATGAGCAGTTCTTC. Residues: CASSQMLAGKNEQFF.

V gene TRBV9 combines with J gene TRBJ2-1, with TRBD2 identical over 9 bases. This CDR3 contains 15 residues. Germline-derived CDR1 and CDR2 are SGDLS and YYNGEE. V was pared by 3 bases and J by 8 bases, with 9 bases of the junction left unmatched. The CDR3, as DNA: TGTGCCAGCAGCGCCCGCGGGGGGGCCGTGGATGAGCAGTTCTTC. It codes for CASSARGGAVDEQFF.

This clone was detected once. The rearrangement joins TRBV13 to TRBJ2-5; D not resolved. Germline V lookup: CDR1 PRHDT, CDR2 FYEKMQ (reference sequence). Trimming took 0 bases from V and 5 from J, leaving 10 bases between them. The CDR3 loop spans 14 amino acids. Here the CDR3 reads CASSLGALSETQYF. CDR3 DNA sequence: TGTGCCAGCAGCTTAGGAGCCCTCTCGGAGACCCAGTACTTC.

This clone was counted a single time. As DNA, the CDR3 is TGTGCCAGCAGTCAAGACAGGCTCTCTGGAAACACCATATATTTT. This codes for CASSQDRLSGNTIYF. The gene calls are TRBV5-4 and TRBJ1-3; TRBD1 might be the D (6 bases). Trimming removed 5 bases from V and 0 bases from J, with 12 bases in between. Germline lookup yields CDR1 SGHNT and CDR2 YYREEE (reference sequence). The length of the CDR3 is 15 residues.

V gene TRBV10-3 combines with J gene TRBJ1-6; 8 bases line up with TRBD1. CDR3 length: 14 residues. Germline V gene data show CDR1 as ENHRY and CDR2 as SYGVKD. V shed 9 bases, J shed 6 bases, and the junction held 7 bases outside the gene matches. The CDR3 loop is CAIGTGGSNSPLHF. The CDR3 DNA reads as TGTGCCATTGGGACAGGAGGGAGTAATTCACCCCTCCACTTT.

In this sample, this clone turned up a few times. The chain has TRBV5-6 and TRBJ1-1, with D perhaps matching TRBD1 (6 bases). Trimming took 3 bases from V and 7 from J, leaving 7 bases between them. The CDR3 consists of 11 residues. Germline loops: CDR1 SGHDT, CDR2 YYEEEE. CDR3 coding DNA: TGTGCCAGCAGCTGGGGGCATGAAGCTTTCTTT. Protein product: CASSWGHEAFF.